These 4 T cell receptor beta chains were all obtained from the same sample, sequenced in a study of beta chain features in type 1 diabetes. All of the isolated RNA was reverse transcribed, so expressed TCRB transcripts were sequenced. TCRdb's table, derived via immunoSEQ multiplex PCR, lists solely in-frame clones and lacks some. The sample has 300,000 to 350,000 clones, roughly 8% seen once. Sample: central memory CD4+ T cells from blood. These receptor sequences come from a woman aged 18-35 years in good health.

This rearrangement joins TRBV5-4 to TRBJ2-7; D is ambiguous. V was trimmed by 4 bases and J by 3 bases, leaving 8 bases between them. The germline V gene encodes CDR1 SGHNT and CDR2 YYREEE (reference sequence). CDR3 length equals 12 residues. The CDR3 region is CASSVDGYEQYF. CDR3 sequence (DNA): TGTGCCAGCAGCGTGGACGGCTACGAGCAGTACTTC.

This clone was recorded a few times. The V call is TRBV5-1, the J call TRBJ1-1; tentatively, D is TRBD1 (6 bases). The germline V gene has CDR1 SGHRS and CDR2 YFSETQ. V dropped 3 bases and J dropped 1 base, with 13 bases sitting between them. This CDR3 spans 15 amino acids. Here the CDR3 DNA reads TGCGCCAGCAGCTGGGCAGGGGTCGGGAACACTGAAGCTTTCTTT. Translated: CASSWAGVGNTEAFF.

The chain is built from TRBV6-5 and TRBJ2-5; TRBD2 matches 9 bases. Germline loops: CDR1 MNHEY, CDR2 SVGAGI. The CDR3 totals 15 residues. V dropped 6 bases and J dropped 4; count of bases not matched to a gene: 9. The CDR3 here is CASSLSGRHGETQYF. DNA for the CDR3: TGTGCCAGCAGCCTTAGCGGGAGACATGGAGAGACCCAGTACTTC.

The chain has TRBV7-9 and TRBJ2-1; TRBD2 aligns across 11 bases. The CDR3 consists of 15 residues. V shed 5 bases and J 6 bases; nucleotides not matched to a gene: 6. CDR1 SEHNR and CDR2 FQNEAQ come from the germline V gene (reference sequence). This CDR3 is CASSRTSGRRNEQFF. CDR3 in DNA: TGTGCCAGCAGCCGCACTAGCGGGAGACGCAATGAGCAGTTCTTC.